These 28 T cell receptor beta chains share one sample of origin, sequenced in a study of monozygotic twins with inflammatory bowel disease. TCRdb derives one entry per CDR3 protein from the 5' RACE reads, leaving out DNA. Its table lists over 350,000 distinct CDR3 sequences. The source material was blood. These receptors came from a human donor with ulcerative colitis or Crohn's disease, or a healthy co-twin of an affected twin (not recorded which).

The chain joins TRBV24-1 to TRBJ2-1; TCRdb calls TRBD1, which cannot be checked without DNA. Looked up from germline, CDR1 is KGHDR and CDR2 is SFDVKD. There are 16 residues in the CDR3. CDR3 residues: CATSAPGTGVDNEQFF.

This chain uses TRBV10-3 with TRBJ1-1. The CDR3 is 16 amino acids. CDR1 ENHRY and CDR2 SYGVKD come from the germline V gene. CDR3 region: CAISESRGGPNTEAFF.

The chain links TRBV25-1 to TRBJ2-3. This CDR3 comprises 12 residues. CDR1 and CDR2 from the germline V gene are MGHDK and SYGVNS. This chain's CDR3 is CASSARSGTQYF.

The V gene is TRBV6-2 or TRBV6-3, the J gene TRBJ1-1. Germline values: CDR1 MNHEY, CDR2 SVGEGT. This CDR3 contains 15 residues. This chain's CDR3 is CASRGGRTGDTEAFF.

V and J are TRBV20-1 and TRBJ2-1; without DNA, the TCRdb call of TRBD1 cannot be checked. The CDR3 runs 16 residues. CDR1 DFQATT and CDR2 SNEGSKA come from the germline V gene (reference sequence). CDR3: CSASVTGGAKGNEQFF.

The CDR3 loop is CASRSVRNTQYF. This chain joins TRBV5-6 and TRBJ2-3. Germline V gene sequence: CDR1 SGHDT, CDR2 YYEEEE. The CDR3 is 12 amino acids.

CDR3: CSARTGPNTEAFF. The genes are TRBV29-1 and TRBJ1-1; no DNA is available, so the TRBD1 call from TCRdb remains unchecked. The CDR3 loop spans 13 amino acids. CDR1 is SQVTM and CDR2 is ANQGSEA in the germline V gene. The whole variable domain, filled in from reference TRBV29-1 and TRBJ1-1, reads SAVISQKPSRDICQRGTSLTIQCQVDSQVTMMFWYRQQPGQSLTLIATANQGSEATYESGFVIDKFPISRPNLTFSTLTVSNMSPEDSSIYLCSARTGPNTEAFFGQGTRLTVV.

The chain employs TRBV7-2 and TRBJ2-5; TCRdb's assignment of TRBD1 cannot be checked, as there is no DNA. This CDR3 spans 15 amino acids. Germline assignment: CDR1 SGHTA and CDR2 FQGNSA. This chain's CDR3 is CASSPRQTGVETQYF.

The CDR3: CASSPESAGVDTQYF. J is TRBJ2-3 and V is TRBV5-1; TCRdb returns TRBD2, unconfirmable since there is no DNA. This CDR3 region has 15 residues. CDR1 is SGHRS, CDR2 YFSETQ, per germline.

The V call is TRBV30, the J call TRBJ1-2. This CDR3 is built from 14 residues. The germline V gene encodes CDR1 GTSNPN and CDR2 SVGIG (reference sequence). This chain's CDR3 is CAWSGRKENYGYTF.

J is TRBJ2-1 and V is TRBV3-1; TCRdb's D call, TRBD2, is unchecked because there is no DNA. This CDR3 contains 14 residues. Germline V CDR1 and CDR2: LGHDT, YNNKEL (reference sequence). CDR3 residues: CASSQEGLAKEQFF.

The CDR3 loop reads CASSPGRGRETQYF. The rearrangement links TRBV6-6 to TRBJ2-5; TCRdb gives TRBD1 as the D gene, but with no DNA this cannot be confirmed. The CDR3 totals 14 residues. Germline CDR1 is MNHNY and CDR2 is SVGAGI (reference sequence).

The V and J genes are TRBV20-1 and TRBJ2-7. This CDR3 contains 14 residues. CDR1 is DFQATT and CDR2 is SNEGSKA in the germline V gene (reference sequence). CDR3 region: CSARQLPSSAVQYF.

The chain has TRBV12-3 or TRBV12-4 and TRBJ1-6; TCRdb calls TRBD1, which cannot be checked without DNA. The CDR3 has 13 residues. The CDR3 is CASRPGATSPLHF.

This sequence joins TRBV5-4 and TRBJ2-7; the D call from TCRdb, TRBD2, cannot be confirmed without DNA. Per germline, CDR1 SGHNT and CDR2 YYREEE (reference sequence). The CDR3 runs 13 residues. CDR3: CASSFWGGGEQYF.

This rearrangement joins TRBV20-1 to TRBJ2-3; TCRdb gives TRBD1 as the D gene, but with no DNA this cannot be confirmed. The CDR3 has 13 amino acids. Germline values: CDR1 DFQATT, CDR2 SNEGSKA (reference sequence). The chain's CDR3 is CSARPGGPDTQYF.

This chain uses TRBV15 with TRBJ2-7; TCRdb indicates TRBD1, and absent DNA this call remains unverified. The CDR3 has 16 residues. Germline loops: CDR1 LNHNV, CDR2 YYDKDF (reference sequence). The CDR3 protein is CATSRYRVTTTYEQYF.

This sequence joins TRBV7-9 and TRBJ2-1; TCRdb's D call, TRBD2, is unchecked because there is no DNA. Germline V gene lookup returns CDR1 SEHNR and CDR2 FQNEAQ (reference sequence). The CDR3 length is 16 residues. This chain's CDR3 is CASSPGTSSRVDEQFF.

The chain employs TRBV6-2 or TRBV6-3 and TRBJ1-5; no DNA is available, so the TRBD1 call from TCRdb remains unchecked. Germline CDR1 is MNHEY and CDR2 is SVGEGT. There are 18 residues in the CDR3. CDR3: CASSYQGHAWDSNQPQHF.

The chain couples TRBV20-1 to TRBJ2-3; TCRdb reports TRBD1, a call that lacks DNA to check it against. Germline CDR1 and CDR2: DFQATT and SNEGSKA (reference sequence). The CDR3 is 16 residues long. The CDR3 reads CSARHPRDSLTDTQYF.

The V gene is TRBV2, the J gene TRBJ2-6; the TCRdb D gene call, TRBD1, has no DNA to confirm it. This CDR3 comprises 17 residues. From germline, CDR1 is SNHLY and CDR2 FYNNEI. The CDR3 here is CASSHGTGLSGANFLTF.

This chain links TRBV29-1 with TRBJ2-3; the TRBD2 assignment by TCRdb is unverifiable without DNA. There are 14 residues in the CDR3. CDR1 and CDR2 from the germline V gene are SQVTM and ANQGSEA. The CDR3 loop is CSVASGGYTDTQYF.

This sequence joins TRBV7-2 and TRBJ1-3; absent DNA, TCRdb's TRBD1 call cannot be checked. Germline CDR1 reads SGHTA; CDR2 reads FQGNSA. This CDR3 region has 14 residues. The CDR3 region is CASTGGYSGNTIYF.

The chain recombines TRBV9 with TRBJ2-2. CDR1 is SGDLS and CDR2 is YYNGEE in the germline V gene. This CDR3 has 16 residues. CDR3 amino acids: CASSVTQIENTGELFF.

This chain connects TRBV5-1 to TRBJ1-1. The germline V gene encodes CDR1 SGHRS and CDR2 YFSETQ. The CDR3 consists of 13 residues. This CDR3 reads CASSFWGNTEAFF.

V usage is TRBV10-3 and J usage is TRBJ2-2; TCRdb indicates TRBD1, and absent DNA this call remains unverified. The germline V gene encodes CDR1 ENHRY and CDR2 SYGVKD. The CDR3 has 16 residues. The chain's CDR3 is CAISGIGQTNTGELFF.

The chain recombines TRBV18 with TRBJ2-7; the TCRdb call, TRBD1, lacks DNA for checking. Looked up from germline, CDR1 is KGHSH and CDR2 is LQKENI. The CDR3 covers 15 residues. The CDR3 sequence is CASSPQGDSVYEQYF.

The gene calls are TRBV12-3 or TRBV12-4 and TRBJ2-7; without DNA, the TCRdb call of TRBD1 cannot be checked. CDR3 length equals 15 residues. The CDR3 here is CASRDAGTLSYEQYF.